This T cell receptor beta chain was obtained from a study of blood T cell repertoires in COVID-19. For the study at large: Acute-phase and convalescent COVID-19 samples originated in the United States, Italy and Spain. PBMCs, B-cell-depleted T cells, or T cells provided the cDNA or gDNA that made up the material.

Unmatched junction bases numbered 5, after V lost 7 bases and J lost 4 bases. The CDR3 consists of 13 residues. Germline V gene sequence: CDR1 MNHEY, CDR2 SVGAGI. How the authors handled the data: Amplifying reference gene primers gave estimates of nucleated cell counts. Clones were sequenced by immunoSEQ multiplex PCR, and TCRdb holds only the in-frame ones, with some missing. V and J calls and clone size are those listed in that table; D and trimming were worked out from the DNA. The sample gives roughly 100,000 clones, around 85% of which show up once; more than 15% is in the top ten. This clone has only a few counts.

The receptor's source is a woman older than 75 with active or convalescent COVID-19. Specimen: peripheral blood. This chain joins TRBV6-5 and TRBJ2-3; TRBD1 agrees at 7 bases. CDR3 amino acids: CASITGVADTQYF. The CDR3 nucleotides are TGTGCCAGCATTACAGGGGTGGCAGATACGCAGTATTTT.